The 16 T cell receptor beta chains listed next were all sequenced from one sample in a study of glioma-infiltrating T cells. Amplification of TCR alpha and beta CDR3 regions from RNA used iRepertoire nested multiplex PCR. TCRdb re-derived calls from the multiplex PCR reads in MiXCR, one entry per CDR3 protein. Of approximately 130,000 distinct CDR3 sequences listed, about 25% are singletons. Material for sequencing was glioma tissue, nonneoplastic brain tissue, or PBMCs (not recorded which). These receptors came from a human donor with low-grade glioma or glioblastoma, undergoing nonglioma brain surgery, or in good health (not recorded which).

This clonotype was seen a few times. The gene calls are TRBV28 and TRBJ1-2, with 9 nucleotides matching TRBD1. This CDR3 region has 15 residues. The V and J ends lost 7 bases and 1 base, in that order; junction bases with no gene match: 7. Germline V gene data show CDR1 as MDHEN and CDR2 as SYDVKM. As DNA, the CDR3 is TGTGCCAGCAACATACCGGGACAGGGTAACTATGGCTACACCTTC. Translated, it gives CASNIPGQGNYGYTF.

The V and J genes are TRBV29-1 and TRBJ2-5, with a weak D call TRBD2 (6 bases). The length of the CDR3 is 13 residues. Germline loops: CDR1 SQVTM, CDR2 ANQGSEA. V dropped 4 bases and J dropped 2 bases, with 11 bases sitting between them. The CDR3 DNA is TGCAGCGTTGGTTCAGGGAGGCAAGAGACCCAGTACTTC. As protein: CSVGSGRQETQYF. The variable domain in full, with the rest retrieved from reference TRBV29-1 and TRBJ2-5, is SAVISQKPSRDICQRGTSLTIQCQVDSQVTMMFWYRQQPGQSLTLIATANQGSEATYESGFVIDKFPISRPNLTFSTLTVSNMSPEDSSIYLCSVGSGRQETQYFGPGTRLLVL.

The chain has TRBV20-1 and TRBJ2-3; TRBD2 matches 10 bases. Germline trimming cut 4 bases from V and 2 bases from J; bases unmatched to any gene: 6. The CDR3 is 15 residues long. CDR1 DFQATT and CDR2 SNEGSKA come from the germline V gene (reference sequence). The CDR3 reads CSAKLLAGFTDTQYF. The CDR3 DNA follows: TGCAGTGCTAAATTACTAGCGGGATTCACAGATACGCAGTATTTT.

This rearrangement joins TRBV6-1 to TRBJ2-7; D uncertain. Trimming took 2 bases from V and 4 from J, leaving 9 bases between them. CDR3 length: 13 amino acids. Looked up from germline, CDR1 is MNHNS and CDR2 is SASEGT. This CDR3 reads CASSESAKYEQYV. CDR3 sequence (DNA): TGTGCCAGCAGTGAATCGGCTAAATACGAGCAGTACGTC.

This chain uses TRBV7-9 with TRBJ1-1, with a weak D call TRBD1 (5 bases). CDR1 SEHNR and CDR2 FQNEAQ come from the germline V gene (reference sequence). This CDR3 region has 14 residues. With 6 bases removed from V and 3 bases from J, the gap between germline ends came to 14 bases. The CDR3, as DNA: TGTGCCAGCAGGGAGATATCGGGGGACACTGAAGCTTTCTTT. This encodes CASREISGDTEAFF. The full variable domain, in which reference TRBV7-9 and TRBJ1-1 provide the parts outside the CDR3, is DTGVSQNPRHKITKRGQNVTFRCDPISEHNRLYWYRQTLGQGPEFLTYFQNEAQLEKSRLLSDRFSAERPKGSFSTLEIQRTEQGDSAMYLCASREISGDTEAFFGQGTRLTVV.

The gene calls are TRBV28 and TRBJ1-3; D unclear. V shed 6 bases and J shed 2 bases, with 11 bases lying between them. The CDR3 loop spans 14 amino acids. Per the germline V gene, CDR1 is MDHEN and CDR2 is SYDVKM. DNA of the CDR3: TGTGCCAGCAGAAAGGTTGCGACTGGAAACACCATATATTTT. Residues: CASRKVATGNTIYF.

The V call is TRBV6-4, the J call TRBJ2-2; D gene uncertain. Between the trimmed V and J ends, which lost 4 bases and 0 bases, there was a span of 6 bases. The germline gives CDR1 MRHNA, CDR2 SNTAGT. The CDR3 loop spans 14 amino acids. This chain's CDR3 is CASSVQTNTGELFF. The CDR3, as DNA: TGTGCCAGCAGTGTACAGACGAACACCGGGGAGCTGTTTTTT.

The V call is TRBV5-1, the J call TRBJ2-5; 11 bases are shared with TRBD2. The V segment lost 1 base and the J segment 5 bases; nucleotides outside the gene matches: 1. There are 14 residues in the CDR3. Germline V gene lookup returns CDR1 SGHRS and CDR2 YFSETQ. CDR3 loop: CASSLTSGGETQYF. In DNA, the CDR3 is TGCGCCAGCAGCTTGACTAGCGGGGGTGAGACCCAGTACTTC.

Details on this clonotype: A much more abundant neighbour one base away suggests this may be a read error. The rearrangement joins TRBV6-2 or TRBV6-3 to TRBJ2-5; unclear D gene. Trimming left V 6 bases short and J 5 bases short, with 10 bases between. The CDR3 spans 12 residues. Germline loops: CDR1 MNHEY, CDR2 SVGEGT. The CDR3 protein is CASRYPEETQYF. CDR3 in DNA: TGTGCCAGCAGGTACCCCGAGGAGACCCAGTACTTC.

About this clonotype: A much larger clone differs from this one at a single base, so this may be a read error. V gene TRBV3-1 combines with J gene TRBJ1-2, with TRBD1 as a possible D gene (5 bases). The CDR3 is 13 amino acids. Trimming took off 4 bases at V and 7 bases at J, with 13 bases between the two ends. Germline-derived CDR1 and CDR2 are LGHDT and YNNKEL (reference sequence). Here the CDR3 reads CASSLKGHGGYTF. The DNA for the CDR3 is TGTGCCAGCAGCCTCAAAGGACATGGTGGCTACACCTTC.

Turning to this clonotype: A read error may explain this, as a much larger clone is one base away. Because it lacks the conserved phenylalanine or tryptophan at the end, this CDR3 is likely a read error. The V call is TRBV15, the J call TRBJ1-2, with D perhaps TRBD1 (6 bases). Looked up from germline, CDR1 is LNHNV and CDR2 is YYDKDF (reference sequence). V was clipped by 3 bases and J by 4 bases, with 15 bases between them. The CDR3 totals 15 residues. The CDR3 sequence is CATSSPGGAVYGYTL. CDR3 sequence (DNA): TGTGCCACCAGCAGTCCCGGGGGCGCTGTCTATGGCTACACCCTC.

The table lists this clonotype with many counts. The chain combines TRBV20-1 with TRBJ2-3; D call uncertain. The length of the CDR3 is 14 residues. Trimming left V 0 bases short and J 1 base short, with 8 bases between. Germline values: CDR1 DFQATT, CDR2 SNEGSKA (reference sequence). The CDR3 sequence is CSARDRGRTDTQYF. In DNA form, the CDR3 reads TGCAGTGCTAGAGATAGAGGCCGCACAGATACGCAGTATTTT.

This rearrangement joins TRBV10-3 to TRBJ2-7, with D unclear. In germline, CDR1 is ENHRY, CDR2 SYGVKD. V was shortened by 4 bases and J by 2 bases, with 6 bases between the two germline ends. The CDR3 totals 12 residues. The CDR3 DNA reads TGTGCCATCAGTGGGTCCCCCTACGAGCAGTACGTC. Protein product: CAISGSPYEQYV.

The CDR3 DNA is TGTGCCAGTAATCAGGGGGGCGGCTACACCTTC. Translating it yields CASNQGGGYTF. The genes are TRBV19 and TRBJ1-2, with 7 nucleotides matching TRBD1. CDR3 size: 11 residues. Germline loops: CDR1 LNHDA, CDR2 SQIVND (reference sequence). The V gene end was trimmed by 7 bases and the J gene end by 8 bases; junction bases not matched to a gene: 4.

In the case of this clonotype: This is likely a read error, given that the CDR3 carries no conserved phenylalanine or tryptophan at its end. The DNA is left out, because the CDR3 cannot be placed on it with certainty; the CDR3 is given as TCRdb lists it. The genes are TRBV2 and TRBJ1-4. The CDR3 spans 12 amino acids, including both terminal residues. The V gene's germline CDR1 is SNHLY and CDR2 FYNNEI. This CDR3 is CASTSGGGKWIC.

Details on this clonotype: Just one base apart from a much larger clone, this may be a read error. This CDR3 reads CSARSVLRAANTEAFF. In DNA form, the CDR3 reads TGCAGTGCTAGATCCGTGTTAAGGGCAGCGAACACTGAAGCTTTCTTT. The chain employs TRBV20-1 and TRBJ1-1, with D hard to call. Germline CDR1 DFQATT, CDR2 SNEGSKA (reference sequence). Trimming took 2 bases from V and 1 from J, leaving 17 bases between them. CDR3 length equals 16 residues.